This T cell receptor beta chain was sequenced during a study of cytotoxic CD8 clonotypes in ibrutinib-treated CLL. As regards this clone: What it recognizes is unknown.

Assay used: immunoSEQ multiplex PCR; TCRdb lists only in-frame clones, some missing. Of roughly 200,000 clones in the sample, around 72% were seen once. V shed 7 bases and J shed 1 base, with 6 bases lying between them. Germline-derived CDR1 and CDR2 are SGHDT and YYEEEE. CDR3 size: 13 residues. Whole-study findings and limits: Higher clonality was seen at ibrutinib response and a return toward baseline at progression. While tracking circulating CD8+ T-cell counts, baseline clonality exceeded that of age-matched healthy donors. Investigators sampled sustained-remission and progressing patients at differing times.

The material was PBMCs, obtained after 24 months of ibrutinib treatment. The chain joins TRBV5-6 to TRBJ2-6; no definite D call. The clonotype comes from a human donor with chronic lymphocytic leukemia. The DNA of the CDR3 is TGTGCCAGCTGTAATTCTGGGGCCAACGTCCTGACTTTC. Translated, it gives CASCNSGANVLTF.